This TCR beta chain was observed in a study of cytomegalovirus exposure and HLA in healthy donors. About the research overall: Sequencing of approximately 190 million T cells in an earlier analysis found approximately 120 million unique TCR beta sequences. The Caucasian-associated ancestry cluster contained 81% of the 398 genotyped donors. Overall study findings and caveats: A reported reduction in N-insertions relative to the approximately 600-donor mean was seen in an Asian-associated ancestry cluster in a later analysis.

The V gene's germline CDR1 is SGHTA and CDR2 FQGTGA. Losses at the gene ends were 5 bases for V and 7 bases for J; bases not matched to a gene: 14. The length of the CDR3 is 16 residues. With respect to this clone: Its antigen remains unknown.

A multiplex PCR was run with 60 Vbeta primers and 13 Jbeta primers. Sequenced by immunoSEQ multiplex PCR; TCRdb stores in-frame clones only, minus some. The sample contains around 190,000 clones, roughly 90% of which appear only once. The source of this sequence is a woman aged 25-40 years in good health and CMV-seronegative. The sample taken for sequencing was PBMCs. The V call is TRBV7-3, the J call TRBJ2-3; TRBD2 matches 8 bases. CDR3 region: CASSIGGAGEFNTQYF. The CDR3 DNA is TGTGCCAGCAGCATCGGGGGAGCGGGAGAGTTTAATACGCAGTATTTT.